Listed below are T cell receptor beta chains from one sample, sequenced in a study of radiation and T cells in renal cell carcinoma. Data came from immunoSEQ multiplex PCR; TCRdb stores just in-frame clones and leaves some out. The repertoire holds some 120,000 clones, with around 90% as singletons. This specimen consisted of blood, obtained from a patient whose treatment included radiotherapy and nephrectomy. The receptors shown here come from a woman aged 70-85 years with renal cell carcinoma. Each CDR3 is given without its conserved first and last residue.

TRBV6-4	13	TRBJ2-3	ASSDFGTSTDTQY
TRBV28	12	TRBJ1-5	ASTWGGINQPQH
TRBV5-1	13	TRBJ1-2	ASSPYGEGALGYT
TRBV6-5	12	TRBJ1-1	ASSYKGRATEAF
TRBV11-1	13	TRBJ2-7	ASSLTSGGGYEQY
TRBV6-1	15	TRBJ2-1	ASSVTSGGTRYNEQF
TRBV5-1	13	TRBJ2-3	ASSVSGGAADTQY
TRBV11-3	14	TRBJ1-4	ASSPPTGGPNEKLF
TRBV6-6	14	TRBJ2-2	ASRPPGQENTGELF
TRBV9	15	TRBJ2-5	ASSVSPAGGPGETQY
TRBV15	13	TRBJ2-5	ATSRTPGQSETQY
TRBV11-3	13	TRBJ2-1	ASSLEERGNNEQF
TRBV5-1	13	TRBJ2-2	ASSLETTGAGELF
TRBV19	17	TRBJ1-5	ASSIRDRDRWGSNQPQH
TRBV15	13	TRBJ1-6	ATSNRQGSNSPLH
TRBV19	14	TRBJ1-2	ASSTPGDRVNYGYT
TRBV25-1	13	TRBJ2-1	ASSGLAGGPVEQF
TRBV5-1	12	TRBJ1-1	ASSLDHGGSEAF
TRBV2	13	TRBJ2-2	ASSGNRGRNGELF
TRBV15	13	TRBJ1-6	ATSRGTGPSTPLH
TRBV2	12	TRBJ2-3	ASSPDRATDTQY
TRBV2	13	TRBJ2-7	ASRPKAGVGDEQY
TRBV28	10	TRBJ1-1	AITGQNTEAF
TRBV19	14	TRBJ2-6	ASAKWTSSGANVLT
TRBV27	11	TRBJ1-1	ASLKTANTEAF
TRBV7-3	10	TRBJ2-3	ASSSNTDTQY
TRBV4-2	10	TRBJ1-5	ASSSGNQPQH
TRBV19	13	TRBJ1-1	ASSILGAGNTEAF
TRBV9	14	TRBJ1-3	ASSVGGRVSGNTIY
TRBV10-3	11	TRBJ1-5	ATKGGSNQPQH
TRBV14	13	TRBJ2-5	ASSRLRAMGETQY
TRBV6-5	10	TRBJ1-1	ASSSGLSEAF
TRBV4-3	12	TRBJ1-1	ASSHTGMNTEAF
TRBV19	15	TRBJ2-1	ASSPRTSGSSYNEQF
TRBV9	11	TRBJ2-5	ASSVGLLETQY
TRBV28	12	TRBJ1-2	ASSSRSGPDGYT
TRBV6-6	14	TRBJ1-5	ASSLATGLSNQPQH
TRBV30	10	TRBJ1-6	AWTGQNSPLH